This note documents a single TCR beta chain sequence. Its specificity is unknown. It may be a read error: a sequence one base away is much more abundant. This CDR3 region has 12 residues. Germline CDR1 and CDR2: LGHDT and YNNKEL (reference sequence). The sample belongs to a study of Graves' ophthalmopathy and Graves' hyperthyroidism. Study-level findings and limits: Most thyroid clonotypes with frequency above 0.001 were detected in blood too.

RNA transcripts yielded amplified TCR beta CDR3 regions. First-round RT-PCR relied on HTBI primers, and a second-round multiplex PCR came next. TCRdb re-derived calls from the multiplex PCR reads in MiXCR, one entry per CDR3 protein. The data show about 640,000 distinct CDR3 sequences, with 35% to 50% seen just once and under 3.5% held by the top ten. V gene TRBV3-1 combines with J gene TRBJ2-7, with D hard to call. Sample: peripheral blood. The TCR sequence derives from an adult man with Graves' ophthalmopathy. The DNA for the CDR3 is TGTGTCAGCAGCCAAGAAGTCTACGAGCAGTACTTC. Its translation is CVSSQEVYEQYF.